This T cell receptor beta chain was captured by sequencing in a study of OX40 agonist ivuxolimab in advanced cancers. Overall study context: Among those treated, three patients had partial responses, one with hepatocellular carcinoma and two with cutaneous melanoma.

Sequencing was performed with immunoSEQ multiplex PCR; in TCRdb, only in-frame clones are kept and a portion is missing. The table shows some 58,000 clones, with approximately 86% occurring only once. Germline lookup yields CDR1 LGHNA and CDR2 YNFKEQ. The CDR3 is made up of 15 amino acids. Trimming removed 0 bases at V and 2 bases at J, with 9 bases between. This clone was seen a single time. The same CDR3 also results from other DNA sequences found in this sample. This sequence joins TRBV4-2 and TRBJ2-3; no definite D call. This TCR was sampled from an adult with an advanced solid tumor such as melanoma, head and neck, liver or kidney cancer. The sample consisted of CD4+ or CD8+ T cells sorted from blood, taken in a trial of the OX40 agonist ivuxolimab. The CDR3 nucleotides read TGTGCCAGCAGCCAAGATAGGCGGATCACAGATACGCAGTATTTT. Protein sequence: CASSQDRRITDTQYF.